One sample yielded the 18 T cell receptor beta chains listed below, sequenced in a study of CD4 and CD8 cells across lung adenocarcinoma regions. One entry per CDR3 protein, called by TCRdb with MiXCR from the PCR reads. The table lists about 16,000 distinct CDR3 sequences, around 52% of them singletons, with around a third in the top ten. Sequencing input: CD8+ T cells from the center of a lung tumor. Source of these receptors: a female donor with lung adenocarcinoma. The CD4 and CD8 labels of this study may be unreliable.

This clonotype was observed at least ten times. The chain combines TRBV6-5 with TRBJ2-1; the match to TRBD2 covers 9 bases. Unmatched junction bases numbered 4, after V lost 1 base and J lost 9 bases. Germline loops: CDR1 MNHEY, CDR2 SVGAGI. The CDR3 totals 14 residues. CDR3 protein: CASSYYSGSLEQFF. In DNA, the CDR3 is TGTGCCAGCAGTTACTATAGCGGGAGCCTTGAGCAGTTCTTC.

The CDR3 protein is CASRFSGTTVQYF. CDR3 sequence (DNA): TGTGCCAGCAGATTCTCCGGGACTACCGTGCAGTATTTT. The chain is built from TRBV6-5 and TRBJ2-3; 7 bases map to TRBD2. The germline CDR1 and CDR2 sequences are MNHEY and SVGAGI. V shed 6 bases and J 11 bases; nucleotides not matched to a gene: 11. This CDR3 has 13 residues.

The CDR3 spells CASSSGANATDIQYF. The CDR3 coding sequence is TGCGCCAGCAGCTCGGGGGCCAACGCGACAGATATTCAGTACTTC. The V and J genes are TRBV4-1 and TRBJ2-4; TRBD1 or TRBD2 may be the D gene (6 bases each). Trimming stripped 5 bases from V and 10 bases from J, with 21 bases between. CDR3 length equals 15 residues. Germline V gene data show CDR1 as MGHRA and CDR2 as YSYEKL.

This chain uses TRBV10-1 with TRBJ2-5; TRBD2 matches at 10 bases. Germline values: CDR1 WNHNN, CDR2 SYGVQD (reference sequence). V trimming: 6 bases; J trimming: 11 bases; junction bases outside the gene matches: 18. The CDR3 loop spans 16 amino acids. The CDR3 DNA reads as TGCGCCAGCAGGGGTAGCGGGGGGAGTGACCAAGATACGCAGTACTTC. This encodes CASRGSGGSDQDTQYF.

A word on this clonotype: A read error is possible here, since a much larger clone lies one base away. CDR3 nucleotide sequence: TGTGCCAGCAGCCCATGGGGGGTTTCCAATGAGCAGTACTTC. It translates to CASSPWGVSNEQYF. The chain uses TRBV7-2 and TRBJ2-4; maybe TRBD2 (6 bases). This CDR3 has 14 residues. Trimming stripped 5 bases from V and 13 bases from J, with 21 bases between. Germline CDR1 reads SGHTA; CDR2 reads FQGNSA.

Concerning this clonotype: The junction differs from germline at one of its ends, possibly a read error. This sequence joins TRBV6-1 and TRBJ2-1; a weak D match, TRBD2 (7 bases). Germline V CDR1 and CDR2: MNHNS, SASEGT. The CDR3 has 17 residues. Here the CDR3 reads CASREASGGLRGNEQFF. The CDR3 DNA reads as TGTGCCAGCAGGGAAGCCTCCGGGGGGCTACGTGGCAATGAGCAGTTCTTC.

This chain uses TRBV6-1 with TRBJ2-1; D is uncertain. CDR3 length equals 13 residues. Trimming stripped 5 bases from V and 4 bases from J, with 9 bases between. Germline V gene lookup returns CDR1 MNHNS and CDR2 SASEGT. In nucleotides, the CDR3 is TGTGCCAGCAGTCCGGATCCGTACAATGAGCAGTTCTTC. Its protein is CASSPDPYNEQFF.

This chain connects TRBV27 to TRBJ2-5; TRBD2 is a possible D gene (6 bases). Germline V gene data show CDR1 as MNHEY and CDR2 as SMNVEV (reference sequence). The CDR3 contains 17 residues. V lost 6 bases to trimming and J lost 2 bases, with 22 bases between them. The CDR3 nucleotides read TGTGCCAGCAGACGGGACTTTCTGCGCGGCCCGCAAGAGACCCAGTACTTC. Protein sequence: CASRRDFLRGPQETQYF.

The rearrangement links TRBV6-1 to TRBJ2-3, with 8 bases identical to TRBD2. The CDR3 has 16 residues. Germline V lookup: CDR1 MNHNS, CDR2 SASEGT. The J segment lost 12 bases and the V segment lost 5 bases, leaving 19 bases of the junction unmatched. The CDR3 coding sequence is TGTGCCAGCAGTCCTAGCGGGCAGCCAGCCACAGATATTCAGTATTTT. Protein: CASSPSGQPATDIQYF.

The chain carries TRBV10-3 and TRBJ2-5, with D possibly matching TRBD1 (5 bases). The V and J ends lost 2 bases and 11 bases respectively, with 24 bases between them. The V gene's germline CDR1 is ENHRY and CDR2 SYGVKD. This CDR3 is 16 amino acids long. The CDR3 loop reads CAISENVGIGANMQYF. CDR3 DNA sequence: TGTGCCATCAGTGAGAACGTGGGCATTGGGGCGAACATGCAGTACTTC.

This clonotype was counted at least ten times. The V call is TRBV5-1, the J call TRBJ1-1; 9 nucleotides match TRBD1. This CDR3 has 16 residues. J was trimmed by 4 bases and V by 4 bases; bases with no gene match: 11. Germline V gene data show CDR1 as SGHRS and CDR2 as YFSETQ. The CDR3 coding sequence is TGCGCCAGCAGCCCGGAGGGGGCACAGGGGGCCACTGAAGCTTTCTTT. It specifies CASSPEGAQGATEAFF.

For this clonotype: Germline and junction disagree at one end, which may indicate a read error. The rearrangement uses TRBV6-1 and TRBJ2-1; D is uncertain. This CDR3 is 15 amino acids long. Germline CDR1 MNHNS, CDR2 SASEGT. The CDR3 is CASGLTGVSTDKQFF. The CDR3 DNA follows: TGTGCCAGCGGCCTCACGGGTGTGAGCACAGATAAGCAGTTTTTT.

This clonotype was picked up a small number of times. The genes are TRBV6-1 and TRBJ2-3, with no clear D. This CDR3 has 11 amino acids. CDR1 MNHNS and CDR2 SASEGT come from the germline V gene. Trimming stripped 8 bases from V and 2 bases from J, with 5 bases between. CDR3 region: CASDLTDTQYF. The CDR3 DNA follows: TGTGCCAGCGATCTCACAGATACGCAGTATTTT.

The chain links TRBV7-2 to TRBJ2-2, with D perhaps given as TRBD1 or TRBD2 (5 bases each). Between the trimmed V and J ends, which lost 8 bases and 13 bases, there was a span of 26 bases. CDR3 length: 15 residues. Germline V gene sequence: CDR1 SGHTA, CDR2 FQGNSA. Written as DNA, the CDR3 is TGTGCCAGCGGCCCACCCGCTGTGAGCACCGGGACGCTGTTTTTT. Its protein product is CASGPPAVSTGTLFF.

The V call is TRBV6-1, the J call TRBJ2-3; 9 bases are shared with TRBD2. J was trimmed by 0 bases and V by 6 bases; bases with no gene match: 13. The CDR3 is 18 amino acids. Germline CDR1 and CDR2: MNHNS and SASEGT. The CDR3 coding sequence is TGTGCCAGCAGGGATAAAATAGGACTAGCGTCTAGCACAGATACGCAGTATTTT. Protein sequence: CASRDKIGLASSTDTQYF.

This clonotype has at least ten counts. The V call is TRBV4-1, the J call TRBJ2-3, with TRBD2 identical over 9 bases. Germline V lookup: CDR1 MGHRA, CDR2 YSYEKL. J was trimmed by 2 bases and V by 1 base; bases with no gene match: 10. The CDR3 loop spans 18 amino acids. CDR3 DNA sequence: TGCGCCAGCAGCCAAGCCCTGGGAGCGGGGGGATCCACAGATACGCAGTATTTT. This sequence encodes CASSQALGAGGSTDTQYF.

For this clonotype: A read error is likely, as this CDR3 ends without the conserved phenylalanine or tryptophan. The CDR3 region has the DNA TGTGCCAGCAGCTCACCTGACAGGGGATGGGGTGGCTACACCTTA. Translation: CASSSPDRGWGGYTL. The chain has TRBV11-2 and TRBJ1-2; 8 bases agree with TRBD1. The CDR3 extends over 15 amino acids. Germline values: CDR1 SGHAT, CDR2 FQNNGV. Trimming at V came to 4 bases and at J to 7 bases, leaving 11 bases not matched to a gene.

This clonotype was recorded many times. V and J are TRBV6-1 and TRBJ2-2; D tentatively fits TRBD1 or TRBD2 (5 bases each). This CDR3 comprises 16 residues. The V end was cut by 6 bases, the J end by 0 bases, with 14 bases between. Germline values: CDR1 MNHNS, CDR2 SASEGT. The CDR3 loop is CASRNLGVANTGELFF. In DNA form, the CDR3 reads TGTGCCAGCAGGAATCTGGGGGTTGCGAACACCGGGGAGCTGTTTTTT.